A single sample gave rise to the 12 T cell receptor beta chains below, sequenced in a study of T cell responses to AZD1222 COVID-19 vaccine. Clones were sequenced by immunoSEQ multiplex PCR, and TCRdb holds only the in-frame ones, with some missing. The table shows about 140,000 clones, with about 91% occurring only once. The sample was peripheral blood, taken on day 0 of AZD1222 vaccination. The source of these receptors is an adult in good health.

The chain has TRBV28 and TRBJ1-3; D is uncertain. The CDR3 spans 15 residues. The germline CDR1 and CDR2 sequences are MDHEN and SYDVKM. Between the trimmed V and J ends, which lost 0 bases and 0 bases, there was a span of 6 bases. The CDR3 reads CASSLWGSSGNTIYF. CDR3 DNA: TGTGCCAGCAGTTTATGGGGTAGCTCTGGAAACACCATATATTTT.

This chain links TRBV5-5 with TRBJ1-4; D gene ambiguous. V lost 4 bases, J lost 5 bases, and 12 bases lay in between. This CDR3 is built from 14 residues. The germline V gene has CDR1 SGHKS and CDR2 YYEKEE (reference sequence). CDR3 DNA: TGTGCCAGCAGCCCCTCGACGGTGAATGAAAAACTGTTTTTT. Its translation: CASSPSTVNEKLFF.

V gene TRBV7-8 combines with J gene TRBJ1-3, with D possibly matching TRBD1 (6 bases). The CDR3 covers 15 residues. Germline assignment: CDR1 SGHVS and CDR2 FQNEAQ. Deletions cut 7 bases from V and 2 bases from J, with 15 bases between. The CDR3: CASTGGRGTGNTIYF. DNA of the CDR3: TGTGCCAGCACGGGGGGCCGGGGGACTGGAAACACCATATATTTT.

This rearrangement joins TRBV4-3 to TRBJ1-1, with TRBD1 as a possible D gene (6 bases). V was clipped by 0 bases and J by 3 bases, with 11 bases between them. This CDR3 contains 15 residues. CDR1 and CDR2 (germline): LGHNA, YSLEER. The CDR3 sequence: CASSQDTGGDTEAFF. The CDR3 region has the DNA TGCGCCAGCAGCCAAGATACGGGGGGCGACACTGAAGCTTTCTTT.

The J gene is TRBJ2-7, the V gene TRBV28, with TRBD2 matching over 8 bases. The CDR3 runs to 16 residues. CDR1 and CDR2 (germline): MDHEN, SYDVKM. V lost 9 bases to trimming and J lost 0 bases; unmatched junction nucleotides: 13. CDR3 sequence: CARLRWAGGISYEQYF. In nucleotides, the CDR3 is TGTGCCAGACTCAGGTGGGCGGGAGGTATCTCCTACGAGCAGTACTTC.

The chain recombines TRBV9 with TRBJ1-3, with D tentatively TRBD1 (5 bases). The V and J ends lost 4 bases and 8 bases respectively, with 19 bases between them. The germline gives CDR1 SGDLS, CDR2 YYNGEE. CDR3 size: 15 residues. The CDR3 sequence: CASSYGEGRADTIYF. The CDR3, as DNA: TGTGCCAGCAGCTATGGGGAGGGGAGGGCAGACACCATATATTTT.

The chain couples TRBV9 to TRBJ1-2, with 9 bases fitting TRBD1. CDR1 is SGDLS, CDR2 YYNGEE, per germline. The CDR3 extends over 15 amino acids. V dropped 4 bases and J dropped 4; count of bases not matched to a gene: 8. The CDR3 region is CASSSRGTGIYGYTF. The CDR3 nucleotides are TGTGCCAGCAGCTCCCGCGGGACAGGGATCTATGGCTACACCTTC.

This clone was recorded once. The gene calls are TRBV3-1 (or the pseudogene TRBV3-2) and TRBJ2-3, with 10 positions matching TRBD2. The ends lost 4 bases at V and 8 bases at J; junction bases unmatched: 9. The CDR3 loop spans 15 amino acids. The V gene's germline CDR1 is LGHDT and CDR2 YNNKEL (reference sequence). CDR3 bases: TGTGCCAGCAGCCCCACGAGCGGGAGGGATACTACGCAGTATTTT. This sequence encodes CASSPTSGRDTTQYF.

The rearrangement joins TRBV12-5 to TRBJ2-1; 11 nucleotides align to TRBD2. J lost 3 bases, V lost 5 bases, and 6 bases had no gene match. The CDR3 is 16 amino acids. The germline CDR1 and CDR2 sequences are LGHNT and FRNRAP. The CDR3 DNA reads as TGTGCTAGTGGTAACCCGACTAGCGGGGACTACAATGAGCAGTTCTTC. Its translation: CASGNPTSGDYNEQFF.

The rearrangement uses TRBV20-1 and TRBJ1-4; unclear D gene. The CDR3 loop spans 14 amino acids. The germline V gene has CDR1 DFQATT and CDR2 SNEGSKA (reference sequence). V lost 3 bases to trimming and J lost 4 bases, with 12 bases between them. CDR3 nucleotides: TGCAGTGCTAGTCCCGGAGGCTATAATGAAAAACTGTTTTTT. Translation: CSASPGGYNEKLFF.

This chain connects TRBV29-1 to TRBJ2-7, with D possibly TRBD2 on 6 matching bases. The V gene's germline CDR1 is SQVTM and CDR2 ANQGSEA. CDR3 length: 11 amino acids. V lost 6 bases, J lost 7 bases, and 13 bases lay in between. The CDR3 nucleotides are TGCAGCGTGGAGGGGTTCAAAGAGCAGTACTTC. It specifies CSVEGFKEQYF.

The CDR3 DNA reads TGCGCCAGCAGGGGACTTGTGGGTCTCGACAATGAGCAGTTCTTC. It translates to CASRGLVGLDNEQFF. This rearrangement joins TRBV5-1 to TRBJ2-1; D might be TRBD2 (6 bases). Trimming shortened V by 5 bases and J by 5 bases, and 17 bases separated the two germline ends. The CDR3 spans 15 residues. Germline V gives CDR1 SGHRS, CDR2 YFSETQ.